This T cell receptor beta chain was identified in a study of OX40 agonist ivuxolimab in advanced cancers. Study-wide context: The patients' treatment was ivuxolimab, an agonistic anti-OX40 (CD134) antibody.

The data were produced by immunoSEQ multiplex PCR, yet TCRdb's version contains in-frame clones alone and is incomplete. The table lists 35,000 to 45,000 clones, about 89% of them singletons. Study findings and constraints: The work left the antigen specificity of expanded peripheral T cells undetermined. Certain nonresponding patients likewise had low normalized T-cell clonal expansion.

About this clone: The antigen remains undetermined.

The source of this sequence is an adult with an advanced solid tumor such as melanoma, head and neck, liver or kidney cancer. The material sequenced was CD4+ or CD8+ T cells sorted from blood, taken in a trial of the OX40 agonist ivuxolimab.

CDR3 nucleotides: TGTGCCAGCAGACTTACTAGGGATACGCAGTATTTT. It is translated as CASRLTRDTQYF. V is TRBV27 and J is TRBJ2-3, with D possibly matching TRBD2 (5 bases). The CDR3 extends over 12 amino acids. Deletions cut 6 bases from V and 6 bases from J, with 10 bases between. Germline CDR1 is MNHEY and CDR2 is SMNVEV (reference sequence).